The 29 T cell receptor beta chains presented below share a single source sample, sequenced in a study of T cell clonotyping in hematopoietic cell transplantation. Clones were read by immunoSEQ multiplex PCR, and TCRdb kept only the in-frame ones, dropping some. Here the sample spans 3,000 to 4,000 clones, about 18% being singletons. The sample consisted of peripheral blood mononuclear cells, taken 30 days after allogeneic stem cell transplant. Source of these receptors: a male patient aged 45-60 years who had an allogeneic stem cell transplant from a related donor, so the T cells may come from the graft donor. Some clones in this sample may be carry-over from other donors' samples.

This clone showed up just a few times. The chain employs TRBV5-4 and TRBJ2-7, with D possibly being TRBD1 (5 bases). V was cut by 3 bases and J by 4 bases, with 14 bases left in between. The CDR3 sequence is 14 residues long. In germline, CDR1 is SGHNT, CDR2 YYREEE (reference sequence). The CDR3: CASSSEFRAYEQYF. The CDR3 DNA reads TGTGCCAGCAGCTCGGAATTCAGGGCTTACGAGCAGTACTTC.

This clone appeared a few times. The J gene is TRBJ1-3, the V gene TRBV30; D not certain. V lost 5 bases and J lost 7, with 6 bases in between. CDR1 and CDR2 from the germline V gene are GTSNPN and SVGIG (reference sequence). The CDR3 totals 10 residues. CDR3: CAWADNTIYF. For the CDR3, the DNA is TGTGCCTGGGCGGATAACACCATATATTTT.

This clone is labeled as large. The V call is TRBV7-2, the J call TRBJ2-5; 10 bases are shared with TRBD2. Germline values: CDR1 SGHTA, CDR2 FQGNSA. This CDR3 spans 15 amino acids. The J segment lost 2 bases and the V segment lost 4 bases, leaving 4 bases of the junction unmatched. The CDR3 reads CASSSERGGQETQYF. CDR3 nucleotides: TGTGCCAGCAGCTCCGAGCGGGGGGGTCAAGAGACCCAGTACTTC.

This clone was seen more than once but under ten times. This chain joins TRBV28 and TRBJ1-2; no definite D call. The CDR3 loop spans 14 amino acids. In germline, CDR1 is MDHEN, CDR2 SYDVKM. Deletions cut 0 bases from V and 2 bases from J, with 7 bases between. DNA of the CDR3: TGTGCCAGCAGTTTATGGGGGAACAACTATGGCTACACCTTC. This encodes CASSLWGNNYGYTF.

This clone was observed a handful of times. The chain has TRBV5-6 and TRBJ1-1; D uncertain. CDR1 is SGHDT and CDR2 is YYEEEE in the germline V gene. With 0 bases removed from V and 4 bases from J, the gap between germline ends came to 10 bases. The CDR3 is made up of 14 amino acids. CDR3 bases: TGTGCCAGCAGCTTGGAAGCGTACACCACTGAAGCTTTCTTT. Its protein is CASSLEAYTTEAFF. Variable domain in full (rest from reference TRBV5-6 and TRBJ1-1): DAGVTQSPTHLIKTRGQQVTLRCSPKSGHDTVSWYQQALGQGPQFIFQYYEEEERQRGNFPDRFSGHQFPNYSSELNVNALLLGDSALYLCASSLEAYTTEAFFGQGTRLTVV.

This clone was seen only a few times. V is TRBV29-1 and J is TRBJ1-4; tentative D call: TRBD1 (5 bases). Trimming cost V 3 bases and J 13 bases, with 15 bases left between them. Germline CDR1 reads SQVTM; CDR2 reads ANQGSEA. This CDR3 spans 12 amino acids. The CDR3 sequence: CSVDNGGSGLFF. For the CDR3, the DNA is TGCAGCGTTGATAATGGGGGTAGTGGACTGTTTTTT.

This clone is judged medium-sized. The chain carries TRBV29-1 and TRBJ2-7, with D possibly matching TRBD2 (5 bases). The CDR3 is 15 amino acids. Germline CDR1 and CDR2: SQVTM and ANQGSEA. The germline V and J ends were trimmed by 7 bases and 2 bases, with 21 bases remaining between them. The CDR3 bases are TGCAGCGCGGACTCCGGGGAGACGAACCCCTACGAGCAGTACTTC. Translated, it gives CSADSGETNPYEQYF.

Of note for this clone: A read error may produce the germline difference seen at one junction end. The chain combines TRBV9 with TRBJ1-2; maybe TRBD1 (5 bases). CDR1 and CDR2 from the germline V gene are SGDLS and YYNGEE. There are 12 residues in the CDR3. CDR3 region: CASSLRQRYPYF. The CDR3 DNA is TGTGCCAGCAGCCTCCGACAGCGGTACCCCTACTTC.

The genes are TRBV14 and TRBJ1-2; D gene unclear. Trimming left V 0 bases short and J 4 bases short, with 15 bases between. The V gene's germline CDR1 is SGHDN and CDR2 FVKESK. The CDR3 loop spans 16 amino acids. CDR3 bases: TGTGCCAGCAGCCAAGATCAGGAAGGGAACCGCTATGGCTACACCTTC. Amino acids: CASSQDQEGNRYGYTF.

The chain has TRBV4-3 and TRBJ1-2; TRBD1 matches 11 bases. In germline, CDR1 is LGHNA, CDR2 YSLEER. This CDR3 contains 15 residues. V lost 5 bases, J lost 4 bases, and 6 bases stayed unmatched. The CDR3 DNA is TGCGCCAGCAGCTTCTCGGGACAGGGGGGCTATGGCTACACCTTC. As protein: CASSFSGQGGYGYTF.

The rearrangement joins TRBV9 to TRBJ2-1, with a weak D call TRBD1 (6 bases). CDR1 SGDLS and CDR2 YYNGEE come from the germline V gene. The CDR3 contains 15 residues. The germline V and J ends were trimmed by 4 bases and 7 bases, with 18 bases remaining between them. The CDR3 protein is CASSQQGNGYNEQFF. The CDR3 coding sequence is TGTGCCAGCAGCCAACAGGGAAATGGGTATAATGAGCAGTTCTTC.

This chain uses TRBV30 with TRBJ1-2, with 7 nucleotides matching TRBD1. Germline CDR1 GTSNPN, CDR2 SVGIG (reference sequence). The V gene end was trimmed by 7 bases and the J gene end by 4 bases; junction bases not matched to a gene: 3. The CDR3 loop spans 11 amino acids. CDR3 in amino acids: CASDRVYGYTF. The CDR3 DNA is TGTGCCTCTGACAGGGTCTATGGCTACACCTTC.

This clone was picked up a small number of times. The chain links TRBV30 to TRBJ1-4; 8 bases line up with TRBD1. This CDR3 contains 12 residues. Germline V gene data show CDR1 as GTSNPN and CDR2 as SVGIG (reference sequence). V was pared by 5 bases and J by 6 bases, with 2 bases of the junction left unmatched. CDR3 region: CAWDRGDEKLFF. In DNA form, the CDR3 reads TGTGCCTGGGACAGGGGAGATGAAAAACTGTTTTTT. The whole variable domain, filled in from reference TRBV30 and TRBJ1-4, reads SQTIHQWPATLVQPVGSPLSLECTVEGTSNPNLYWYRQAAGRGLQLLFYSVGIGQISSEVPQNLSASRPQDRQFILSSKKLLLSDSGFYLCAWDRGDEKLFFGSGTQLSVL.

The chain has TRBV30 and TRBJ2-5; 9 bases are a match to TRBD1. Per the germline V gene, CDR1 is GTSNPN and CDR2 is SVGIG (reference sequence). This CDR3 has 14 residues. V shed 0 bases and J 5 bases; nucleotides not matched to a gene: 4. CDR3 in DNA: TGTGCCTGGAGTGTAGTAGGACAGGGGGAGACCCAGTACTTC. It codes for CAWSVVGQGETQYF.

The rearrangement links TRBV30 to TRBJ1-1, with D uncertain. Germline V CDR1 and CDR2: GTSNPN, SVGIG (reference sequence). With 4 bases removed from V and 5 bases from J, the gap between germline ends came to 20 bases. The CDR3 consists of 15 residues. The CDR3 here is CAWTTPQALRTEAFF. In DNA form, the CDR3 reads TGTGCCTGGACCACCCCCCAGGCACTCCGGACTGAAGCTTTCTTT.

This sequence joins TRBV29-1 and TRBJ1-1; D might be TRBD1 (5 bases). CDR3 length: 13 amino acids. Trimming shortened V by 5 bases and J by 0 bases, and 10 bases separated the two germline ends. The germline V gene encodes CDR1 SQVTM and CDR2 ANQGSEA. The CDR3 region is CSVTGTVNTEAFF. CDR3 DNA: TGCAGCGTTACCGGGACGGTGAACACTGAAGCTTTCTTT.

J is TRBJ2-7 and V is TRBV2; a possible D gene is TRBD1 (5 bases). The length of the CDR3 is 11 residues. Trimming left V 3 bases short and J 7 bases short, with 7 bases between. The germline V gene encodes CDR1 SNHLY and CDR2 FYNNEI. As DNA, the CDR3 is TGTGCCAGCAGTGACCAGGGAGAGCAGTACTTC. Protein sequence: CASSDQGEQYF.

The V and J genes are TRBV7-2 and TRBJ1-2, with D possibly TRBD1 on 6 matching bases. V gave up 7 bases and J gave up 2 bases, with 14 bases separating them. Germline V lookup: CDR1 SGHTA, CDR2 FQGNSA. The CDR3 runs to 14 residues. The CDR3 DNA reads TGTGCCAGCACTCCCGGGACAACCAACTATGGCTACACCTTC. Protein sequence: CASTPGTTNYGYTF.

This clone was recorded a few times. The chain is built from TRBV4-1 and TRBJ2-6; D remains ambiguous. The CDR3 covers 15 residues. The germline CDR1 and CDR2 sequences are MGHRA and YSYEKL. The V end was cut by 4 bases, the J end by 1 base, with 8 bases between. Here the CDR3 DNA reads TGCGCCAGCAGCCTTCGGGCGTCTGGGGCCAACGTCCTGACTTTC. This sequence encodes CASSLRASGANVLTF.

J is TRBJ2-5 and V is TRBV9; tentatively, D is TRBD2 (6 bases). V dropped 0 bases and J dropped 5 bases, with 14 bases sitting between them. Per germline, CDR1 SGDLS and CDR2 YYNGEE. CDR3 length: 15 amino acids. The CDR3 spells CASSVAGVQAETQYF. CDR3 coding DNA: TGTGCCAGCAGCGTAGCGGGGGTCCAGGCGGAGACCCAGTACTTC.

The V and J genes are TRBV7-2 and TRBJ2-1; TRBD2 might be the D (5 bases). The germline V and J ends were trimmed by 1 base and 7 bases, with 14 bases remaining between them. CDR1 is SGHTA and CDR2 is FQGNSA in the germline V gene. This CDR3 comprises 15 residues. CDR3: CASSLDGTTGNEQFF. CDR3 nucleotides: TGTGCCAGCAGCTTAGACGGTACGACGGGGAATGAGCAGTTCTTC.

This clone was observed a few times. The chain links TRBV18 to TRBJ1-2; D gene unclear. This CDR3 is built from 13 residues. V lost 1 base to trimming and J lost 8 bases, with 11 bases between them. In germline, CDR1 is KGHSH, CDR2 LQKENI. The CDR3 protein is CASSPRAGEGYTF. CDR3 in DNA: TGTGCCAGCTCACCACGGGCAGGAGAAGGCTACACCTTC.

The rearrangement uses TRBV28 and TRBJ2-7, with D maybe TRBD1 (6 bases). The germline CDR1 and CDR2 sequences are MDHEN and SYDVKM. V shed 6 bases and J shed 0 bases, with 15 bases lying between them. This CDR3 has 15 residues. CDR3 in amino acids: CASRRDRRSSYEQYF. Written as DNA, the CDR3 is TGTGCCAGCAGACGCGACAGGCGGAGCTCCTACGAGCAGTACTTC. Complete variable domain (other parts from reference TRBV28 and TRBJ2-7): DVKVTQSSRYLVKRTGEKVFLECVQDMDHENMFWYRQDPGLGLRLIYFSYDVKMKEKGDIPEGYSVSREKKERFSLILESASTNQTSMYLCASRRDRRSSYEQYFGPGTRLTVT.

By sample fraction, this clone is medium-sized. J is TRBJ1-2 and V is TRBV6-5; D is uncertain. CDR1 and CDR2 (germline): MNHEY, SVGAGI. Trimming cost V 8 bases and J 4 bases, with 17 bases left between them. The CDR3 extends over 14 amino acids. The DNA for the CDR3 is TGTGCCAGCGCGTTGGGGAGGTCCGCCTATGGCTACACCTTC. Translating gives CASALGRSAYGYTF.

The CDR3: CASTEGNSGNTEAFF. CDR3 in DNA: TGTGCCAGCACTGAGGGGAATTCTGGGAACACTGAAGCTTTCTTT. This rearrangement joins TRBV25-1 to TRBJ1-1; tentative D call: TRBD1 (5 bases). Looked up from germline, CDR1 is MGHDK and CDR2 is SYGVNS. CDR3 length equals 15 residues. V shed 7 bases and J shed 1 base, with 16 bases lying between them.

The V and J genes are TRBV7-3 and TRBJ1-5; 8 bases line up with TRBD1. With V trimmed by 11 bases and J by 5 bases, 2 bases remained unmatched. The germline V gene has CDR1 SGHTA and CDR2 FQGTGA. The CDR3 is made up of 11 amino acids. CDR3 nucleotide sequence: TGTGCCTTCAGGGGGCATCAGCCCCAGCATTTT. Translated: CAFRGHQPQHF.

This clone has more than one count but fewer than ten. The V gene is TRBV30, the J gene TRBJ2-5; 9 nucleotides match TRBD2. Germline trimming cut 7 bases from V and 3 bases from J; bases unmatched to any gene: 3. The CDR3 is 12 amino acids. CDR1 is GTSNPN, CDR2 SVGIG, per germline (reference sequence). This CDR3 is CASSSGKETQYF. The CDR3 coding sequence is TGTGCCTCTTCTAGCGGGAAAGAGACCCAGTACTTC.

The chain employs TRBV30 and TRBJ2-5, with 9 positions matching TRBD2. This CDR3 is built from 13 residues. Germline V lookup: CDR1 GTSNPN, CDR2 SVGIG (reference sequence). V lost 4 bases to trimming and J lost 7 bases; unmatched junction nucleotides: 7. The CDR3 spells CAWKLAGIGTQYF. In nucleotides, the CDR3 is TGTGCCTGGAAACTAGCGGGTATTGGGACCCAGTACTTC.

This clone has only a few counts. The CDR3 is CASAPPSSANYGYTF. For the CDR3, the DNA is TGTGCCTCCGCCCCCCCTTCATCCGCTAACTATGGCTACACCTTC. This chain joins TRBV11-3 and TRBJ1-2, with no clear D. CDR3 size: 15 residues. Germline-derived CDR1 and CDR2 are SGHNT and YENEEA. The V and J ends lost 11 bases and 0 bases respectively, with 19 bases between them.